The 3 T cell receptor beta chains given below trace back to one sample, sequenced in a study of molecular identifiers for immune sequencing clone quantification. MiXCR was run by TCRdb on the PCR reads, yielding one entry per CDR3 protein. This table has tens of thousands of distinct CDR3 sequences, roughly 21% appearing once. Sequenced: naive CD8+ T cells from blood, with Jurkat cell RNA spiked in. Subset given: FACS-sorted CD8+CD4-CCR7+CD45RA+ naive T cells. These receptors were taken from a human donor in good health. Some libraries in this study had Jurkat cell RNA spiked in.

With respect to this clonotype: One base away lies a much larger clone, so this may be a sequencing read error. In this CDR3 the conserved last residue, phenylalanine or tryptophan, is missing, so a read error is likely. The V call is TRBV6-2 or TRBV6-3, the J call TRBJ1-5; no definite D call. This CDR3 is built from 12 residues. Germline V gene sequence: CDR1 MNHEY, CDR2 SVGEGT. The V gene lost 2 bases and the J gene lost 6 bases, with 5 bases spanning the gap. The CDR3 spells CASSYEGQPQHL. The CDR3 coding sequence is TGTGCCAGCAGTTACGAGGGTCAGCCCCAGCATCTT.

This clonotype showed up many times. The chain has TRBV12-3 or TRBV12-4 and TRBJ1-5; D unclear. The CDR3 loop spans 14 amino acids. Trimming pared 3 bases from V and 8 bases from J, leaving 14 bases between. CDR3 amino acids: CASSLGRLVEPQHF. The DNA of the CDR3 is TGTGCCAGCAGTTTGGGGAGGTTGGTAGAGCCCCAGCATTTT.

This chain joins TRBV9 and TRBJ2-7; D is possibly TRBD2 (6 bases). From germline, CDR1 is SGDLS and CDR2 YYNGEE. V was clipped by 0 bases and J by 0 bases, with 10 bases between them. This CDR3 comprises 15 residues. The CDR3 coding sequence is TGTGCCAGCAGCGTAGGGCTAGCGAGCTCCTACGAGCAGTACTTC. This codes for CASSVGLASSYEQYF.